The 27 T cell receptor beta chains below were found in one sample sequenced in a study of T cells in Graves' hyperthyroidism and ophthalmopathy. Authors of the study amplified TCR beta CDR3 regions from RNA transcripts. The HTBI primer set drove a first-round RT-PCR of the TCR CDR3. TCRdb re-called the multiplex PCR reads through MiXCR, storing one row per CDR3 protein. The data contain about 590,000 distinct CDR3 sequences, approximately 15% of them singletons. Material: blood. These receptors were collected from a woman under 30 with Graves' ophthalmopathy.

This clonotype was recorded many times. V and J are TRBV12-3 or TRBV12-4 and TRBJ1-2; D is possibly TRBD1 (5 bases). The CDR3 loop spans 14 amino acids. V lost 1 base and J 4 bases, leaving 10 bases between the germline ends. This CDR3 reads CASSLGRGSYGYTF. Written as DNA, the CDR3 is TGTGCCAGCAGTTTAGGACGGGGGAGCTATGGCTACACCTTC.

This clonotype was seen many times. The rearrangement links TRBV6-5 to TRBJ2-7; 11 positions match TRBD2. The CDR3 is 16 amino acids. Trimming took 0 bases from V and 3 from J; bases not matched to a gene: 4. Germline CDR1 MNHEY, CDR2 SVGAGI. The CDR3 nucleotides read TGTGCCAGCAGTTACTCGTATCTAGCGGGAGGCTACGAGCAGTACTTC. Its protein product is CASSYSYLAGGYEQYF.

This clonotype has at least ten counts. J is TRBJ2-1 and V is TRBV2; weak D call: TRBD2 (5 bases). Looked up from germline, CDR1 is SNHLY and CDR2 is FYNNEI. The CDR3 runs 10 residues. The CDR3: CADYGGGQFF. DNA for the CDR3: TGTGCTGATTACGGTGGAGGGCAGTTCTTC.

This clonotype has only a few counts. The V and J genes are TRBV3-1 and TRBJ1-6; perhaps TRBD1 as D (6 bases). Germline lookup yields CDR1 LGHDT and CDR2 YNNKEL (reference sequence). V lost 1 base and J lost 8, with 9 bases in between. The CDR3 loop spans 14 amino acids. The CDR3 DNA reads TGTGCCAGCAGCCAAGGTCCAGGGGATTCACCCCTCCACTTT. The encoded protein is CASSQGPGDSPLHF. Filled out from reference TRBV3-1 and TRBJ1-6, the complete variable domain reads DTAVSQTPKYLVTQMGNDKSIKCEQNLGHDTMYWYKQDSKKFLKIMFSYNNKELIINETVPNRFSPKSPDKAHLNLHINSLELGDSAVYFCASSQGPGDSPLHFGNGTRLTVT.

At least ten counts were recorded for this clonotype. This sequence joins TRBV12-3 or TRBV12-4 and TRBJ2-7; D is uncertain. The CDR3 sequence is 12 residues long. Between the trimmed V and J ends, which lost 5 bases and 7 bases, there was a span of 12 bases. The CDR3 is CASSPNPLEQYF. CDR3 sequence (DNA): TGTGCCAGCAGTCCGAACCCATTGGAGCAGTACTTC.

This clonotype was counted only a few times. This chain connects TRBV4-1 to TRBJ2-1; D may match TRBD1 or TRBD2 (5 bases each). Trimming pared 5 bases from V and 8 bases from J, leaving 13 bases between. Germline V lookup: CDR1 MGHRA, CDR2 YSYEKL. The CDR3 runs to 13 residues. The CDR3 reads CASSAVLGDEQFF. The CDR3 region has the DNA TGCGCCAGCAGCGCCGTCCTGGGGGATGAGCAGTTCTTC.

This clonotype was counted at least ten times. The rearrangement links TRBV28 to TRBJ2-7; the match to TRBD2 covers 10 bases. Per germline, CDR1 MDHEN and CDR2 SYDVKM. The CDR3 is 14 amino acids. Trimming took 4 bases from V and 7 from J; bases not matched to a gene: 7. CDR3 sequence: CASSSLGLAREQYF. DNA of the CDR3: TGTGCCAGCAGTTCCTTGGGACTAGCGAGAGAGCAGTACTTC.

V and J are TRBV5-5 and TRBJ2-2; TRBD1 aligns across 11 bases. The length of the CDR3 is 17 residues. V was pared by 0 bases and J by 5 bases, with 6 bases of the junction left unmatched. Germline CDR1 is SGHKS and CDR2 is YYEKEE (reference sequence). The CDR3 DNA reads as TGTGCCAGCAGCTTGGCCTGGGACAGGGGGGGAACCGGGGAGCTGTTTTTT. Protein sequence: CASSLAWDRGGTGELFF.

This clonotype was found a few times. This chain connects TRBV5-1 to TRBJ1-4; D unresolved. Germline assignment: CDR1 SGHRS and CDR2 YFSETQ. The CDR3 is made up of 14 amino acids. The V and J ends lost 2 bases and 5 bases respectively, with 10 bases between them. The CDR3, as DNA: TGCGCCAGCAGCTTTACGCCGGGGAATGAAAAACTGTTTTTT. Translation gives CASSFTPGNEKLFF.

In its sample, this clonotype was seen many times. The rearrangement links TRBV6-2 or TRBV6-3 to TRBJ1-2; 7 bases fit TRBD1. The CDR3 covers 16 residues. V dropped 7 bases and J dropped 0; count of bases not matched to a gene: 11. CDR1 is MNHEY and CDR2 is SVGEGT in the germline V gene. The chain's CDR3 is CASTARRGTTNYGYTF. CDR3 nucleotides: TGTGCCAGCACCGCACGCAGGGGGACGACTAACTATGGCTACACCTTC.

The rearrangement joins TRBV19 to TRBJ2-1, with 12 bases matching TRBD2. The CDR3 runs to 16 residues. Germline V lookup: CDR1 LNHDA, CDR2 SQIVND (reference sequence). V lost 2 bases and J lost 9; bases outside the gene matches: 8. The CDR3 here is CASSITWTSGAVEQFF. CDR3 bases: TGTGCCAGTAGTATAACTTGGACTAGCGGGGCCGTTGAGCAGTTCTTC. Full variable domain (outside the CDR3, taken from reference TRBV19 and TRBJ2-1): DGGITQSPKYLFRKEGQNVTLSCEQNLNHDAMYWYRQDPGQGLRLIYYSQIVNDFQKGDIAEGYSVSREKKESFPLTVTSAQKNPTAFYLCASSITWTSGAVEQFFGPGTRLTVL.

The CDR3 sequence: CASSQEGAGGSYEQYF. The DNA for the CDR3 is TGTGCCAGCAGCCAAGAGGGGGCGGGAGGGTCGTACGAGCAGTACTTC. The V and J genes are TRBV4-2 and TRBJ2-7; TRBD2 agrees at 9 bases. The V gene end was trimmed by 0 bases and the J gene end by 4 bases; junction bases not matched to a gene: 7. The CDR3 is 16 amino acids. Germline CDR1 reads LGHNA; CDR2 reads YNFKEQ.

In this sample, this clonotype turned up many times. CDR3 DNA sequence: TGTGCCAGCAGTCATGGGACGCGAACTTCTAGAGATACGCAGTATTTT. Translated: CASSHGTRTSRDTQYF. This chain connects TRBV27 to TRBJ2-3; D may be TRBD1 or TRBD2 (5 bases each). V was clipped by 5 bases and J by 5 bases, with 20 bases between them. The germline V gene encodes CDR1 MNHEY and CDR2 SMNVEV (reference sequence). This CDR3 is built from 16 residues.

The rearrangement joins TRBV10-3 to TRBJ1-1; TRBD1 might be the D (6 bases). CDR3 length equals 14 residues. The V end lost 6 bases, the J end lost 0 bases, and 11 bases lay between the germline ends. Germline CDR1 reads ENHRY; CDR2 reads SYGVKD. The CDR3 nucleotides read TGTGCCATCAGCCAACAGGGTGTGAACACTGAAGCTTTCTTT. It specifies CAISQQGVNTEAFF.

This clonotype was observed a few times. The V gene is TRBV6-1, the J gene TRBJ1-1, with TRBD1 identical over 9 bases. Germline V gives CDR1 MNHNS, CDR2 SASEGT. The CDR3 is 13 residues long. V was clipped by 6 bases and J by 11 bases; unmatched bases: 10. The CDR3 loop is CASSSQGATRAFF. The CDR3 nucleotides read TGTGCCAGCAGCTCACAGGGGGCAACACGGGCTTTCTTT.

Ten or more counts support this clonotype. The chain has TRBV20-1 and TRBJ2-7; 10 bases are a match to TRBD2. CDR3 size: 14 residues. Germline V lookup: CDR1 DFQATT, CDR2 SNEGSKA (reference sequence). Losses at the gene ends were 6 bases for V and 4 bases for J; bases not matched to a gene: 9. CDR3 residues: CSARRLAGVYEQYF. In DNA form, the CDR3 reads TGCAGTGCCCGAAGGCTAGCGGGAGTTTACGAGCAGTACTTC.

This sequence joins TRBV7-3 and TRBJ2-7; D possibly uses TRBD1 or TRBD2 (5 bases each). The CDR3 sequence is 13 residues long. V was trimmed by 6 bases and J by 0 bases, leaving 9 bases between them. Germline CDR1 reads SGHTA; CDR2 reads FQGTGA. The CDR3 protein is CASSRDGSYEQYF. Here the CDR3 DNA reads TGTGCCAGCAGTCGGGACGGCTCCTACGAGCAGTACTTC.

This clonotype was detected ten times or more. For the CDR3, the DNA is TGTGCCAGCAGACCAGTCGGGGTCCAAGAGACCCAGTACTTC. It encodes CASRPVGVQETQYF. The rearrangement links TRBV6-1 to TRBJ2-5; the D gene is possibly TRBD2 (5 bases). Trimming left V 6 bases short and J 1 base short, with 12 bases between. Germline V CDR1 and CDR2: MNHNS, SASEGT. The CDR3 contains 14 residues.

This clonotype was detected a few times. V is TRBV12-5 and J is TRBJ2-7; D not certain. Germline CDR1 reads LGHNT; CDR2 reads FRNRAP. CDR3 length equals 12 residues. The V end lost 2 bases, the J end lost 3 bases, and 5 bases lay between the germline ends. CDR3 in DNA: TGTGCTAGTGGTTTGAGGCTCTACGAGCAGTACTTC. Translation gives CASGLRLYEQYF.

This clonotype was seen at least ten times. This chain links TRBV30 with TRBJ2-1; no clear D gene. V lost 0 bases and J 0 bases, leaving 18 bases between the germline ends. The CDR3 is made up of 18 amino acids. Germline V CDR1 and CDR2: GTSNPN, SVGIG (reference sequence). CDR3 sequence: CAWSVGIRTGFSYNEQFF. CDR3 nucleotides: TGTGCCTGGAGTGTGGGGATACGTACCGGATTCTCCTACAATGAGCAGTTCTTC.

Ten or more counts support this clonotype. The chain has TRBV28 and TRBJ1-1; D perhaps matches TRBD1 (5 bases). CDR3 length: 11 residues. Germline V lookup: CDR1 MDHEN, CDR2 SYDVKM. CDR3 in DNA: TGTCTCTCGCGGGGGGACACTGAAGCTTTCTTT. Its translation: CLSRGDTEAFF.

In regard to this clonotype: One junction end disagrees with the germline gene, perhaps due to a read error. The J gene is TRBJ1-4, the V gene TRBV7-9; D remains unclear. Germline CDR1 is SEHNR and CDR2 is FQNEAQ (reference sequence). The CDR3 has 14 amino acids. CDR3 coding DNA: TGTGCCAGCAGCTTATACAGCACTAATGGAAAACTGTTTTTT. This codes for CASSLYSTNGKLFF.

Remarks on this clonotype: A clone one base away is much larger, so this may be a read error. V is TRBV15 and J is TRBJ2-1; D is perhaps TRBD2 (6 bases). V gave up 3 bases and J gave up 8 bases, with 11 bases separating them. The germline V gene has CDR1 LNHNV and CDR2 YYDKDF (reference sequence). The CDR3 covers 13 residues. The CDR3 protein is CATSRTRYDEQFF. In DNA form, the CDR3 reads TGTGCCACCAGCAGGACTAGATACGATGAGCAGTTCTTC.

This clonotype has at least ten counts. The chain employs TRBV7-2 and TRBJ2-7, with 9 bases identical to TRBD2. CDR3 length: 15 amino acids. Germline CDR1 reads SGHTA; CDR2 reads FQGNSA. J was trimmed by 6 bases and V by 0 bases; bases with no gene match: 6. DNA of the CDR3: TGTGCCAGCAGCTTAGCTAGCGGGAGCGTTACCGAGCAGTACTTC. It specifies CASSLASGSVTEQYF.

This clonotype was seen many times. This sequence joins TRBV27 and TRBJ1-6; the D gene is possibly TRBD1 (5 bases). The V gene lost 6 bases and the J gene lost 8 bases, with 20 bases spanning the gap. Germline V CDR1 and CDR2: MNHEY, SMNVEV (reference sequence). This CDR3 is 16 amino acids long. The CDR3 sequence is CASSLTWGFADSPLHF. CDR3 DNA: TGTGCCAGCAGCTTGACTTGGGGGTTTGCGGATTCACCCCTCCACTTT.

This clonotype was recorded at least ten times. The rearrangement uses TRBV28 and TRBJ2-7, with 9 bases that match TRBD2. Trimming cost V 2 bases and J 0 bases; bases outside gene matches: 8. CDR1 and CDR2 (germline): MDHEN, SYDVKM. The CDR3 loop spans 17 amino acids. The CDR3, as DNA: TGTGCCAGCAGTTTACCCGCTAGCGGGATCCCCTCCTACGAGCAGTACTTC. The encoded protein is CASSLPASGIPSYEQYF. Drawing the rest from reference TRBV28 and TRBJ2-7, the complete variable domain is DVKVTQSSRYLVKRTGEKVFLECVQDMDHENMFWYRQDPGLGLRLIYFSYDVKMKEKGDIPEGYSVSREKKERFSLILESASTNQTSMYLCASSLPASGIPSYEQYFGPGTRLTVT.

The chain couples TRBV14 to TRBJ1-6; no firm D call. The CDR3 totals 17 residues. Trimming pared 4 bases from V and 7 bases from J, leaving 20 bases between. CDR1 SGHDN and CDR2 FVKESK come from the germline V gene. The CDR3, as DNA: TGTGCCAGCAGCCTCCTAGGCGAAGGGTTAGCGAATTCACCCCTCCACTTT. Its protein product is CASSLLGEGLANSPLHF.